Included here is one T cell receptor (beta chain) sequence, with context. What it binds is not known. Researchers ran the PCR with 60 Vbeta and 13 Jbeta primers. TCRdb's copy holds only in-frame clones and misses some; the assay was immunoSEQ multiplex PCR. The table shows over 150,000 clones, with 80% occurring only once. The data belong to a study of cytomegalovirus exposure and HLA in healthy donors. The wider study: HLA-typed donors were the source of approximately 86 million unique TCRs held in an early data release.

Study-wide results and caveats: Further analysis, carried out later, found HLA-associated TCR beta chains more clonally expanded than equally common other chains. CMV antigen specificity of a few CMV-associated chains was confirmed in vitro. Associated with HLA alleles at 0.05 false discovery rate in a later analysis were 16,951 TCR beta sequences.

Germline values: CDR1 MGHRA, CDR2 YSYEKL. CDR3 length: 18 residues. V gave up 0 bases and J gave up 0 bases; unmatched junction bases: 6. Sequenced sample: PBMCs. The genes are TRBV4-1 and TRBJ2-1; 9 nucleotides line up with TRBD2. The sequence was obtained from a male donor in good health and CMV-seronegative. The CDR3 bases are TGCGCCAGCAGCCAAGATTGGGCTAGCGGGGTCTCCTACAATGAGCAGTTCTTC. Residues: CASSQDWASGVSYNEQFF.